The 29 T cell receptor beta chains below come from one sample, sequenced in a study of shared clonotypes between healthy human individuals. Method: immunoSEQ multiplex PCR; TCRdb's copy keeps in-frame clones and lacks some. The sample lists about 380,000 clones; just over 95% were seen once. Sequencing input: memory CD8+ T cells sorted from blood. The subset: CD45RO+ cells pooled with CCR7-negative TemRA cells. These receptors all come from a man younger than 45 in good health.

The chain has TRBV28 and TRBJ2-7; 9 bases align to TRBD1. V shed 6 bases and J 5 bases; nucleotides not matched to a gene: 8. The CDR3 covers 14 residues. Germline CDR1 reads MDHEN; CDR2 reads SYDVKM. The CDR3 region is CASRFRDRAHEQYF. The CDR3 coding sequence is TGTGCCAGCAGATTCCGGGACAGGGCCCACGAGCAGTACTTC.

The chain links TRBV28 to TRBJ2-7; D unclear. Germline V CDR1 and CDR2: MDHEN, SYDVKM. Trimming left V 6 bases short and J 7 bases short, with 19 bases between. The CDR3 runs 14 residues. The CDR3 loop is CASSLGSIFGEQYF. DNA of the CDR3: TGTGCCAGCAGCCTGGGTTCTATTTTTGGTGAGCAGTACTTC.

This chain joins TRBV4-1 and TRBJ1-1, with D tentatively TRBD1 (5 bases). Germline CDR1 reads MGHRA; CDR2 reads YSYEKL. This CDR3 has 15 amino acids. Deletions cut 2 bases from V and 10 bases from J, with 20 bases between. CDR3: CASSQQARGPGTAFF. The CDR3 nucleotides are TGCGCCAGCAGCCAACAAGCGAGGGGCCCGGGTACAGCTTTCTTT.

V usage is TRBV19 and J usage is TRBJ2-7; a possible D gene is TRBD1 (7 bases). Trimming shortened V by 3 bases and J by 2 bases, and 14 bases separated the two germline ends. The CDR3 contains 15 residues. Looked up from germline, CDR1 is LNHDA and CDR2 is SQIVND (reference sequence). The CDR3 protein is CASSIYAGQPYEQYF. CDR3 bases: TGTGCCAGTAGTATCTATGCGGGACAGCCCTACGAGCAGTACTTC.

V is TRBV2 and J is TRBJ1-6; no reliable D call. Germline CDR1 reads SNHLY; CDR2 reads FYNNEI. The CDR3 loop spans 13 amino acids. The V and J ends lost 4 bases and 8 bases respectively, with 9 bases between them. CDR3 residues: CASSAKPDSPLHF. CDR3 DNA sequence: TGTGCCAGCAGTGCTAAGCCCGATTCACCCCTCCACTTT.

J is TRBJ1-6 and V is TRBV25-1; possibly TRBD1 for D (6 bases). Germline V CDR1 and CDR2: MGHDK, SYGVNS. The CDR3 runs to 15 residues. Between the trimmed V and J ends, which lost 3 bases and 3 bases, there was a span of 9 bases. The chain's CDR3 is CASSDQGSYNSPLHF. CDR3 DNA sequence: TGTGCCAGCAGTGATCAGGGGAGCTATAATTCACCCCTCCACTTT.

The chain combines TRBV7-9 with TRBJ2-3; maybe TRBD2 (5 bases). Germline assignment: CDR1 SEHNR and CDR2 FQNEAQ (reference sequence). The CDR3 has 17 amino acids. The V and J ends lost 5 bases and 4 bases respectively, with 22 bases between them. CDR3 coding DNA: TGTGCCAGCAGCGCCTGGCCCCCAGGCGGGTCGTCAGATACGCAGTATTTT. Translated, it gives CASSAWPPGGSSDTQYF.

V gene TRBV29-1 combines with J gene TRBJ1-1; 8 bases line up with TRBD1. This CDR3 is 13 amino acids long. Per germline, CDR1 SQVTM and CDR2 ANQGSEA. The V gene end was trimmed by 3 bases and the J gene end by 4 bases; junction bases not matched to a gene: 4. The CDR3 DNA reads TGCAGCGTTGAGTACAGGGGGGGCACTGAAGCTTTCTTT. Protein product: CSVEYRGGTEAFF.

The chain is built from TRBV19 and TRBJ2-5, with 7 bases fitting TRBD1. Per the germline V gene, CDR1 is LNHDA and CDR2 is SQIVND (reference sequence). This CDR3 region has 15 residues. Trimming at V came to 11 bases and at J to 2 bases, leaving 14 bases not matched to a gene. The CDR3 is CAGSLGTDEQETQYF. CDR3 DNA: TGTGCCGGATCACTCGGGACAGATGAACAAGAGACCCAGTACTTC.

The rearrangement links TRBV30 to TRBJ2-7; D unclear. The germline V gene has CDR1 GTSNPN and CDR2 SVGIG (reference sequence). The CDR3 length is 11 residues. V shed 3 bases and J shed 4 bases, with 7 bases lying between them. The CDR3 is CAWSSRYEQYF. The CDR3 bases are TGTGCCTGGAGCTCTAGATACGAGCAGTACTTC.

CDR3 region: CASSLVGTGEYEQYF. DNA for the CDR3: TGTGCCAGCAGCTTAGTCGGGACAGGAGAGTACGAGCAGTACTTC. The chain is built from TRBV7-2 and TRBJ2-7; 8 nucleotides align to TRBD1. CDR3 size: 15 residues. J gave up 4 bases and V 1 base, and 6 bases lay outside the gene matches. Germline CDR1 is SGHTA and CDR2 is FQGNSA.

For this clone: The sample holds other DNA sequences that translate to the same CDR3. The rearrangement links TRBV5-1 to TRBJ1-4, with a possible D match to TRBD1 (6 bases). The ends were cut back, 3 bases at V and 0 bases at J, with 6 bases in the middle. CDR1 SGHRS and CDR2 YFSETQ come from the germline V gene. There are 14 residues in the CDR3. CDR3 sequence reads: CASSWTATNEKLFF. The CDR3 DNA reads TGCGCCAGCAGCTGGACAGCAACTAATGAAAAACTGTTTTTT.

The rearrangement links TRBV30 to TRBJ2-4; 9 bases agree with TRBD1. The length of the CDR3 is 14 residues. V gave up 1 base and J gave up 9 bases; unmatched junction bases: 7. In germline, CDR1 is GTSNPN, CDR2 SVGIG (reference sequence). The CDR3 DNA reads as TGTGCCTGGAGTGGGGACAGGGTGGTGGGCATTCAGTACTTC. It yields the protein CAWSGDRVVGIQYF.

J is TRBJ2-7 and V is TRBV18, with D possibly being TRBD1 (5 bases). The CDR3 is made up of 11 amino acids. Germline CDR1 is KGHSH and CDR2 is LQKENI. The V and J ends lost 5 bases and 4 bases respectively, with 6 bases between them. CDR3 loop: CASSTGYEQYF. In nucleotides, the CDR3 is TGTGCCAGCTCAACAGGATACGAGCAGTACTTC.

As regards this clone: In the same sample, other DNA sequences code for this CDR3. The V and J genes are TRBV6-5 and TRBJ2-5, with D possibly TRBD2 on 5 matching bases. This CDR3 contains 14 residues. The germline V gene has CDR1 MNHEY and CDR2 SVGAGI. Trimming shortened V by 0 bases and J by 5 bases, and 10 bases separated the two germline ends. CDR3 DNA: TGTGCCAGCAGTTACTCGTCGGGAAGGGAGACCCAGTACTTC. This sequence encodes CASSYSSGRETQYF.

J is TRBJ2-3 and V is TRBV29-1, with TRBD1 identical over 9 bases. Germline CDR1 is SQVTM and CDR2 is ANQGSEA. The CDR3 totals 14 residues. V lost 1 base to trimming and J lost 5 bases; unmatched junction nucleotides: 4. CDR3 sequence (DNA): TGCAGCGTTGAAGGGACAGGGGCTGAAGATACGCAGTATTTT. It specifies CSVEGTGAEDTQYF.

The chain employs TRBV7-2 and TRBJ2-1; 9 bases align to TRBD1. V was pared by 2 bases and J by 4 bases, with 6 bases of the junction left unmatched. The CDR3 consists of 16 residues. CDR1 is SGHTA, CDR2 FQGNSA, per germline. The DNA for the CDR3 is TGTGCCAGCAGCTTAAGGGACAGGGTTCTTTACAATGAGCAGTTCTTC. Translation: CASSLRDRVLYNEQFF.

V is TRBV4-1 and J is TRBJ2-5; tentatively, D is TRBD1 (7 bases). The CDR3 consists of 16 residues. The ends were cut back, 4 bases at V and 5 bases at J, with 20 bases in the middle. CDR1 is MGHRA, CDR2 YSYEKL, per germline. The CDR3: CASSLEGLLRGETQYF. The CDR3 bases are TGCGCCAGCAGCCTCGAGGGACTGCTCAGGGGGGAGACCCAGTACTTC.

V and J are TRBV7-9 and TRBJ2-2; possible D gene TRBD2, 6 bases. V shed 8 bases and J shed 4 bases, with 20 bases lying between them. The CDR3 covers 16 residues. Germline loops: CDR1 SEHNR, CDR2 FQNEAQ (reference sequence). DNA for the CDR3: TGTGCCAGCCGCGCTAAGGGGCTAGCGACCACCGGGGAGCTGTTTTTT. Translated, it gives CASRAKGLATTGELFF. Combining the CDR3 with reference TRBV7-9 and TRBJ2-2 gives the whole variable domain DTGVSQNPRHKITKRGQNVTFRCDPISEHNRLYWYRQTLGQGPEFLTYFQNEAQLEKSRLLSDRFSAERPKGSFSTLEIQRTEQGDSAMYLCASRAKGLATTGELFFGEGSRLTVL.

This chain links TRBV5-1 with TRBJ2-2; TRBD2 matches 12 bases. The germline V gene has CDR1 SGHRS and CDR2 YFSETQ. V was clipped by 2 bases and J by 3 bases; unmatched bases: 5. CDR3 length: 17 amino acids. CDR3: CASSFPPSGRDTGELFF. The DNA of the CDR3 is TGCGCCAGCAGCTTCCCGCCTAGCGGGAGGGACACCGGGGAGCTGTTTTTT.

Comment on this clone: The sample holds other DNA sequences that translate to the same CDR3. The chain joins TRBV2 to TRBJ1-2; D remains unclear. V was pared by 4 bases and J by 0 bases, with 3 bases between. CDR1 and CDR2 (germline): SNHLY, FYNNEI. The CDR3 has 12 amino acids. The CDR3 coding sequence is TGTGCCAGCAGTGGGACTAACTATGGCTACACCTTC. Translating it yields CASSGTNYGYTF.

The chain joins TRBV6-1 to TRBJ2-1, with 11 nucleotides matching TRBD2. There are 15 residues in the CDR3. Germline V CDR1 and CDR2: MNHNS, SASEGT. V shed 8 bases and J 5 bases; nucleotides not matched to a gene: 8. For the CDR3, the DNA is TGTGCCAGCCCAGTACTAGCGGGAGTTGACAATGAGCAGTTCTTC. This translates into CASPVLAGVDNEQFF.

This sequence joins TRBV27 and TRBJ2-5, with D maybe TRBD2 (6 bases). The germline gives CDR1 MNHEY, CDR2 SMNVEV (reference sequence). The length of the CDR3 is 15 residues. Trimming shortened V by 5 bases and J by 0 bases, and 13 bases separated the two germline ends. CDR3 in amino acids: CASSKGLPYQETQYF. The CDR3 bases are TGTGCCAGCAGTAAAGGACTACCGTACCAAGAGACCCAGTACTTC.

The rearrangement uses TRBV5-6 and TRBJ2-1; no clear D. Deletions cut 0 bases from V and 0 bases from J, with 4 bases between. The CDR3 sequence is 14 residues long. The germline CDR1 and CDR2 sequences are SGHDT and YYEEEE. Here the CDR3 reads CASSLGISYNEQFF. In DNA, the CDR3 is TGTGCCAGCAGCTTGGGAATCTCCTACAATGAGCAGTTCTTC.

CDR3 DNA: TGTGCCAGCAGCCAAGACAGGGACGAGCAGTACTTC. Its translation: CASSQDRDEQYF. The chain couples TRBV11-2 to TRBJ2-7; 7 bases match TRBD1. V gave up 5 bases and J gave up 5 bases; unmatched junction bases: 3. This CDR3 contains 12 residues. In germline, CDR1 is SGHAT, CDR2 FQNNGV. Looking up the rest from reference TRBV11-2 and TRBJ2-7 gives the full variable domain: EAGVAQSPRYKIIEKRQSVAFWCNPISGHATLYWYQQILGQGPKLLIQFQNNGVVDDSQLPKDRFSAERLKGVDSTLKIQPAKLEDSAVYLCASSQDRDEQYFGPGTRLTVT.

The rearrangement uses TRBV6-1 and TRBJ1-4; D call uncertain. The V end was cut by 6 bases, the J end by 0 bases, with 11 bases between. Per the germline V gene, CDR1 is MNHNS and CDR2 is SASEGT. The CDR3 extends over 15 amino acids. CDR3 in DNA: TGTGCCAGCAGGGGAGCAAGAGCAACTAATGAAAAACTGTTTTTT. Encoded protein: CASRGARATNEKLFF.

V is TRBV11-2 and J is TRBJ2-1; unclear D gene. The ends were cut back, 1 base at V and 2 bases at J, with 6 bases in the middle. Germline CDR1 is SGHAT and CDR2 is FQNNGV. The CDR3 spans 14 residues. CDR3 region: CASSLAGPYNEQFF. The CDR3 nucleotides are TGTGCCAGCAGCTTAGCGGGTCCCTACAATGAGCAGTTCTTC.

Written as DNA, the CDR3 is TGTGCCAGCAGCGTAGGAGCCAGGGGGAGTTCTGGGGCCAACGTCCTGACTTTC. Its protein product is CASSVGARGSSGANVLTF. The chain has TRBV9 and TRBJ2-6, with 7 bases identical to TRBD1. Trimming took 0 bases from V and 1 from J; bases not matched to a gene: 7. From germline, CDR1 is SGDLS and CDR2 YYNGEE. The CDR3 is 18 amino acids.

This clone was counted a single time. CDR3 nucleotides: TGCGCCAGCAGCTTGGCCGGAAGAACAACAGGATTCCTCTATGGCTACACCTTC. This encodes CASSLAGRTTGFLYGYTF. The chain couples TRBV5-1 to TRBJ1-2; D possibly corresponds to TRBD1 (5 bases). Germline CDR1 reads SGHRS; CDR2 reads YFSETQ. This CDR3 contains 18 residues. Trimming took 0 bases from V and 4 from J, leaving 22 bases between them.